The 29 T cell receptor beta chains below were found in one sample sequenced in a study of T cell responses to AZD1222 COVID-19 vaccine. Profiled with immunoSEQ multiplex PCR; TCRdb holds only in-frame clones, not every one. The data show some 110,000 clones, 88% seen once. The sequences come from peripheral blood, collected 28 days after the second AZD1222 dose. The source of these receptors is an adult who received the AZD1222 COVID-19 vaccine.

V is TRBV7-9 and J is TRBJ1-3; tentatively, D is TRBD1 (5 bases). CDR1 is SEHNR and CDR2 is FQNEAQ in the germline V gene (reference sequence). The CDR3 has 15 residues. The V and J ends lost 7 bases and 0 bases respectively, with 13 bases between them. The CDR3 DNA is TGTGCCAGCACCGATCGGGGGACCTCTGGAAACACCATATATTTT. This gives the protein CASTDRGTSGNTIYF. Full variable domain (missing parts from reference TRBV7-9 and TRBJ1-3): DTGVSQNPRHKITKRGQNVTFRCDPISEHNRLYWYRQTLGQGPEFLTYFQNEAQLEKSRLLSDRFSAERPKGSFSTLEIQRTEQGDSAMYLCASTDRGTSGNTIYFGEGSWLTVV.

V usage is TRBV7-2 and J usage is TRBJ2-7; no clear D gene. Germline CDR1 SGHTA, CDR2 FQGNSA. This CDR3 contains 14 residues. The V end was cut by 2 bases, the J end by 6 bases, with 14 bases between. The DNA for the CDR3 is TGTGCCAGCAGCTTAACCCGACCCCCCGCCGAGCAGTACTTC. Its protein product is CASSLTRPPAEQYF.

The V call is TRBV30, the J call TRBJ1-5; D may be TRBD1 (6 bases). Germline assignment: CDR1 GTSNPN and CDR2 SVGIG (reference sequence). Trimming took 1 base from V and 1 from J, leaving 14 bases between them. This CDR3 contains 16 residues. CDR3 residues: CAWSAMTGSSNQPQHF. CDR3 nucleotides: TGTGCCTGGAGTGCGATGACAGGATCAAGCAATCAGCCCCAGCATTTT.

The CDR3 region has the DNA TGTGCCAGCCCCCCGACAGGGGGCACGAACACCGGGGAGCTGTTTTTT. Translating gives CASPPTGGTNTGELFF. The chain joins TRBV21-1 to TRBJ2-2; the D call in the table, TRBD1, was not verified against the DNA. TRBV21-1 is a recognized pseudogene. This CDR3 is built from 16 residues.

This clone was seen a single time. This chain uses TRBV25-1 with TRBJ2-1, with a weak D call TRBD1 (5 bases). The germline CDR1 and CDR2 sequences are MGHDK and SYGVNS. Trimming took off 9 bases at V and 1 base at J, with 7 bases between the two ends. This CDR3 is built from 12 residues. The CDR3 spells CASQGSYNEQFF. The DNA for the CDR3 is TGTGCCAGTCAGGGATCCTACAATGAGCAGTTCTTC.

This sequence joins TRBV18 and TRBJ2-5; TRBD2 agrees at 8 bases. Germline CDR1 KGHSH, CDR2 LQKENI. The CDR3 consists of 14 residues. The junction had 7 bases not matched to a gene; V was cut back by 5 bases and J by 5 bases. Written as DNA, the CDR3 is TGTGCCAGCTCAACCAGCGGGAGTAAGGAGACCCAGTACTTC. This translates into CASSTSGSKETQYF.

V and J are TRBV6-1 and TRBJ1-1; D possibly corresponds to TRBD1 (5 bases). This CDR3 spans 17 amino acids. V dropped 3 bases and J dropped 0 bases, with 17 bases sitting between them. Per the germline V gene, CDR1 is MNHNS and CDR2 is SASEGT. The CDR3 coding sequence is TGTGCCAGCAGTGACATGACACAGGTTATCATGAACACTGAAGCTTTCTTT. Its protein product is CASSDMTQVIMNTEAFF.

This chain links TRBV6-5 with TRBJ1-1, with 8 bases lining up with TRBD1. Losses at the gene ends were 5 bases for V and 7 bases for J; bases not matched to a gene: 9. The germline V gene has CDR1 MNHEY and CDR2 SVGAGI. The CDR3 runs 14 residues. This chain's CDR3 is CASSPTAGGLEAFF. DNA for the CDR3: TGTGCCAGCAGTCCAACGGCAGGGGGCCTTGAAGCTTTCTTT.

The rearrangement joins TRBV11-2 to TRBJ2-2, with D possibly matching TRBD1 (5 bases). The CDR3 is made up of 18 amino acids. Germline V gives CDR1 SGHAT, CDR2 FQNNGV. V was clipped by 5 bases and J by 2 bases, with 21 bases between them. The chain's CDR3 is CASSTPRRLRENTGELFF. CDR3 bases: TGTGCCAGCAGCACCCCGAGGCGGCTCAGGGAAAACACCGGGGAGCTGTTTTTT.

The chain uses TRBV6-2 or TRBV6-3 and TRBJ1-6; 9 nucleotides align to TRBD1. Trimming cost V 2 bases and J 7 bases; bases outside gene matches: 3. This CDR3 contains 15 residues. Germline loops: CDR1 MNHEY, CDR2 SVGEGT. The CDR3 here is CASSYSGTGNSPLHF. The CDR3 DNA follows: TGTGCCAGCAGTTACAGTGGGACAGGGAATTCACCCCTCCACTTT.

This chain joins TRBV6-1 and TRBJ2-1; the D gene is possibly TRBD2 (6 bases). V lost 4 bases and J 6 bases, leaving 19 bases between the germline ends. The germline CDR1 and CDR2 sequences are MNHNS and SASEGT. The CDR3 length is 16 residues. Here the CDR3 reads CASSGAEAGSFNEQFF. The CDR3 coding sequence is TGTGCCAGCAGTGGGGCGGAGGCGGGGAGTTTCAATGAGCAGTTCTTC.

The chain carries TRBV28 and TRBJ1-6; D not resolved. CDR1 is MDHEN, CDR2 SYDVKM, per germline. The CDR3 consists of 16 residues. V lost 6 bases, J lost 7 bases, and 19 bases lay in between. The CDR3 reads CASRYVPGSRNSPLHF. CDR3 in DNA: TGTGCCAGCAGATATGTCCCAGGTTCTCGAAATTCACCCCTCCACTTT. The variable domain in full, with the rest retrieved from reference TRBV28 and TRBJ1-6, is DVKVTQSSRYLVKRTGEKVFLECVQDMDHENMFWYRQDPGLGLRLIYFSYDVKMKEKGDIPEGYSVSREKKERFSLILESASTNQTSMYLCASRYVPGSRNSPLHFGNGTRLTVT.

The CDR3 DNA sequence: TGTGCCATCAGCCCGGGACAGGGAAAAAACATTCAGTACTTC. It yields the protein CAISPGQGKNIQYF. This chain links TRBV10-3 with TRBJ2-4, with 9 bases lining up with TRBD1. Germline-derived CDR1 and CDR2 are ENHRY and SYGVKD. The length of the CDR3 is 14 residues. V shed 6 bases and J 4 bases; nucleotides not matched to a gene: 4.

This clone has just one count. The chain combines TRBV4-1 with TRBJ1-1; D call uncertain. The germline V and J ends were trimmed by 3 bases and 1 base, with 12 bases remaining between them. Germline V gene sequence: CDR1 MGHRA, CDR2 YSYEKL. CDR3 length equals 15 residues. CDR3 amino acids: CASSQISEANTEAFF. DNA for the CDR3: TGCGCCAGCAGCCAGATATCGGAGGCGAACACTGAAGCTTTCTTT.

The chain employs TRBV9 and TRBJ1-4; D call uncertain. The V end was cut by 1 base, the J end by 0 bases, with 7 bases between. Germline V gives CDR1 SGDLS, CDR2 YYNGEE. The CDR3 runs 15 residues. CDR3 DNA: TGTGCCAGCAGCGTAATGGGATCAACTAATGAAAAACTGTTTTTT. Protein product: CASSVMGSTNEKLFF.

V and J are TRBV7-2 and TRBJ2-5; TRBD2 matches 11 bases. Losses at the gene ends were 5 bases for V and 4 bases for J; bases not matched to a gene: 9. The CDR3 has 16 residues. Germline CDR1 SGHTA, CDR2 FQGNSA. CDR3 amino acids: CASSPEVAGGIETQYF. The CDR3 nucleotides read TGTGCCAGCAGCCCGGAGGTAGCGGGGGGGATAGAGACCCAGTACTTC.

The table lists this clone with a few counts. J is TRBJ2-7 and V is TRBV6-2 or TRBV6-3; 11 nucleotides align to TRBD2. Germline trimming cut 2 bases from V and 3 bases from J; bases unmatched to any gene: 0. The CDR3 consists of 14 residues. The germline gives CDR1 MNHEY, CDR2 SVGEGT. The CDR3 nucleotides are TGTGCCAGCAGTTACGGGACTAGCGGCTACGAGCAGTACTTC. This codes for CASSYGTSGYEQYF.

This chain links TRBV6-5 with TRBJ2-1, with D possibly matching TRBD2 (6 bases). Deletions cut 2 bases from V and 5 bases from J, with 13 bases between. Germline CDR1 and CDR2: MNHEY and SVGAGI. This CDR3 comprises 15 residues. CDR3 bases: TGTGCCAGCAGTTACGTCAATAGCGGCCACAATGAGCAGTTCTTC. Protein product: CASSYVNSGHNEQFF.

V gene TRBV3-1 (or the pseudogene TRBV3-2) combines with J gene TRBJ2-7; tentatively, D is TRBD2 (5 bases). CDR1 LGHDT and CDR2 YNNKEL come from the germline V gene (reference sequence). Trimming left V 4 bases short and J 4 bases short, with 11 bases between. The CDR3 length is 13 residues. CDR3: CASSPGGGYEQYF. The CDR3 region has the DNA TGTGCCAGCAGCCCCGGTGGAGGTTACGAGCAGTACTTC.

The gene calls are TRBV5-1 and TRBJ2-1; maybe TRBD2 (7 bases). Germline V gene data show CDR1 as SGHRS and CDR2 as YFSETQ. The length of the CDR3 is 15 residues. V lost 0 bases to trimming and J lost 8 bases, with 15 bases between them. In DNA form, the CDR3 reads TGCGCCAGCAGCTTGGAGGGGGGGAGGGCCGATGAGCAGTTCTTC. Residues: CASSLEGGRADEQFF. The full variable domain, its missing parts supplied by reference TRBV5-1 and TRBJ2-1, is KAGVTQTPRYLIKTRGQQVTLSCSPISGHRSVSWYQQTPGQGLQFLFEYFSETQRNKGNFPGRFSGRQFSNSRSEMNVSTLELGDSALYLCASSLEGGRADEQFFGPGTRLTVL.

In the case of this clone: Other DNA variants within this sample encode the same CDR3. The chain carries TRBV5-6 and TRBJ2-5; TRBD2 might be the D (5 bases). V was pared by 3 bases and J by 1 base, with 10 bases between. The CDR3 spans 14 residues. The germline V gene has CDR1 SGHDT and CDR2 YYEEEE. The CDR3 protein is CASSSRAVQETQYF. The CDR3 DNA reads TGTGCCAGCAGCTCTAGAGCGGTCCAAGAGACCCAGTACTTC.

The chain employs TRBV9 and TRBJ2-4; the D is unclear. The CDR3 contains 18 residues. From germline, CDR1 is SGDLS and CDR2 YYNGEE. The V and J ends lost 0 bases and 0 bases respectively, with 16 bases between them. The CDR3 here is CASSVAPSSTLAKNIQYF. In DNA, the CDR3 is TGTGCCAGCAGCGTAGCCCCTTCATCAACCTTAGCCAAAAACATTCAGTACTTC.

The rearrangement joins TRBV3-1 (or the pseudogene TRBV3-2) to TRBJ2-1, with D perhaps matching TRBD2 (6 bases). Per germline, CDR1 LGHDT and CDR2 YNNKEL (reference sequence). V lost 5 bases and J lost 1, with 21 bases in between. CDR3 length: 18 residues. DNA for the CDR3: TGTGCCAGCAGCTACCACCTAACTAGCCGCCTTTCCTACAATGAGCAGTTCTTC. Amino acid sequence: CASSYHLTSRLSYNEQFF.

The chain links TRBV7-6 to TRBJ2-7; TRBD1 or TRBD2 may be the D gene (5 bases each). Looked up from germline, CDR1 is SGHVS and CDR2 is FNYEAQ. The CDR3 is 18 residues long. V shed 3 bases and J shed 2 bases, with 23 bases lying between them. Here the CDR3 reads CASSFRGVGRPTTYEQYF. CDR3 coding DNA: TGTGCCAGCAGCTTCCGAGGGGTCGGGCGACCAACTACCTACGAGCAGTACTTC.

The chain combines TRBV19 with TRBJ2-2; TRBD2 might be the D (5 bases). CDR1 is LNHDA, CDR2 SQIVND, per germline (reference sequence). V lost 6 bases to trimming and J lost 5 bases, with 16 bases between them. The length of the CDR3 is 15 residues. The CDR3 DNA reads TGTGCCAGTAGACCGGCTAGTGGGAGTACCGGGGAGCTGTTTTTT. As protein: CASRPASGSTGELFF.

This chain joins TRBV7-2 and TRBJ2-5, with 8 bases aligning to TRBD1. J gave up 5 bases and V 4 bases, and 3 bases lay outside the gene matches. Germline assignment: CDR1 SGHTA and CDR2 FQGNSA. This CDR3 has 13 residues. DNA for the CDR3: TGTGCCAGCAGCTCCGACAGGGGTGAGACCCAGTACTTC. Its protein product is CASSSDRGETQYF. Combining the CDR3 with reference TRBV7-2 and TRBJ2-5 gives the whole variable domain GAGVSQSPSNKVTEKGKDVELRCDPISGHTALYWYRQSLGQGLEFLIYFQGNSAPDKSGLPSDRFSAERTGGSVSTLTIQRTQQEDSAVYLCASSSDRGETQYFGPGTRLLVL.

This rearrangement joins TRBV9 to TRBJ2-3, with D tentatively TRBD2 (6 bases). This CDR3 has 19 residues. Trimming left V 4 bases short and J 0 bases short, with 24 bases between. The germline gives CDR1 SGDLS, CDR2 YYNGEE. The CDR3, as DNA: TGTGCCAGCAGCCTACGCGGGGTAGGGAGCGCATCTAGCACAGATACGCAGTATTTT. Translated: CASSLRGVGSASSTDTQYF. Using reference TRBV9 and TRBJ2-3 for the parts outside the CDR3, the full variable domain is DSGVTQTPKHLITATGQRVTLRCSPRSGDLSVYWYQQSLDQGLQFLIQYYNGEERAKGNILERFSAQQFPDLHSELNLSSLELGDSALYFCASSLRGVGSASSTDTQYFGPGTRLTVL.

This chain connects TRBV28 to TRBJ1-1, with D uncertain. The CDR3 is 13 residues long. With 4 bases removed from V and 0 bases from J, the gap between germline ends came to 6 bases. Germline CDR1 and CDR2: MDHEN and SYDVKM. The CDR3 DNA follows: TGTGCCAGCAGTTCGTCCATGAACACTGAAGCTTTCTTT. Translated, it gives CASSSSMNTEAFF. Full variable domain (outside the CDR3, taken from reference TRBV28 and TRBJ1-1): DVKVTQSSRYLVKRTGEKVFLECVQDMDHENMFWYRQDPGLGLRLIYFSYDVKMKEKGDIPEGYSVSREKKERFSLILESASTNQTSMYLCASSSSMNTEAFFGQGTRLTVV.

This clone was recorded only once. Here the CDR3 reads CASSYAGEFGELFF. The CDR3 DNA reads as TGTGCCAGCAGTTATGCCGGGGAATTCGGGGAGCTGTTTTTT. The V call is TRBV6-2 or TRBV6-3, the J call TRBJ2-2; weak D call: TRBD2 (5 bases). The ends were cut back, 3 bases at V and 7 bases at J, with 12 bases in the middle. Germline assignment: CDR1 MNHEY and CDR2 SVGEGT. CDR3 length equals 14 residues.